These 20 T cell receptor beta chains came from one sample sequenced in a study of cytomegalovirus exposure and HLA in healthy donors. PCR employed 60 Vbeta and 13 Jbeta primers. Method: immunoSEQ multiplex PCR; TCRdb's copy keeps in-frame clones and lacks some. The sample yields about 160,000 clones, around 79% seen once. Sequencing was carried out using PBMCs. Receptor source: a human donor in good health.

The J gene is TRBJ2-7, the V gene TRBV5-1, with D tentatively TRBD2 (5 bases). The CDR3 is made up of 15 amino acids. V was trimmed by 0 bases and J by 0 bases, leaving 10 bases between them. CDR1 is SGHRS, CDR2 YFSETQ, per germline. The CDR3 protein is CASSLGPGSSYEQYF. The CDR3 coding sequence is TGCGCCAGCAGCTTGGGCCCGGGAAGCTCCTACGAGCAGTACTTC.

The chain carries TRBV7-8 and TRBJ2-7, with 8 positions matching TRBD2. The CDR3 is 16 amino acids. The V segment lost 1 base and the J segment 4 bases; nucleotides outside the gene matches: 9. CDR1 and CDR2 (germline): SGHVS, FQNEAQ. CDR3 in amino acids: CASSLVPTSGSYEQYF. The CDR3 DNA is TGTGCCAGCAGCTTAGTTCCTACTAGCGGATCATACGAGCAGTACTTC.

The V and J genes are TRBV7-2 and TRBJ2-5, with TRBD1 identical over 11 bases. The CDR3 is 15 residues long. The V and J ends lost 6 bases and 2 bases, in that order; junction bases with no gene match: 5. Germline CDR1 SGHTA, CDR2 FQGNSA. The CDR3 DNA follows: TGTGCCAGCAGTGTAGGGGACAGGGGGCAAGAGACCCAGTACTTC. Its protein product is CASSVGDRGQETQYF.

This clone was seen once. The chain combines TRBV7-9 with TRBJ2-1, with D perhaps TRBD2 (6 bases). V gave up 2 bases and J gave up 10 bases, with 15 bases separating them. The length of the CDR3 is 14 residues. The germline gives CDR1 SEHNR, CDR2 FQNEAQ (reference sequence). This CDR3 reads CASSLFAAEGEQFF. The CDR3 DNA reads TGTGCCAGCAGCTTATTCGCAGCGGAGGGAGAGCAGTTCTTC.

The chain has TRBV25-1 and TRBJ1-4; 7 bases match TRBD1. Germline-derived CDR1 and CDR2 are MGHDK and SYGVNS. This CDR3 comprises 14 residues. V shed 6 bases, J shed 8 bases, and the junction held 9 bases outside the gene matches. This CDR3 reads CASSRRQGDEKLFF. The CDR3 region has the DNA TGTGCCAGCAGCCGTAGACAGGGAGACGAAAAACTGTTTTTT.

V and J are TRBV7-9 and TRBJ2-5; 10 bases agree with TRBD2. V was clipped by 3 bases and J by 5 bases; unmatched bases: 18. Germline V gene sequence: CDR1 SEHNR, CDR2 FQNEAQ (reference sequence). The CDR3 sequence is 19 residues long. CDR3 region: CASSLGYRSSGSSWETQYF. The CDR3 coding sequence is TGTGCCAGCAGCTTGGGGTATCGTTCTAGCGGGAGTTCTTGGGAGACCCAGTACTTC.

The chain joins TRBV7-8 to TRBJ1-5; 9 positions agree with TRBD1. The ends lost 1 base at V and 4 bases at J; junction bases unmatched: 8. The CDR3 totals 17 residues. Germline lookup yields CDR1 SGHVS and CDR2 FQNEAQ. The CDR3 nucleotides read TGTGCCAGCAGCTTAGAGTACAGGGGGCTTTCGAATCAGCCCCAGCATTTT. Amino acids: CASSLEYRGLSNQPQHF.

The rearrangement uses TRBV9 and TRBJ2-2; TRBD1 aligns across 7 bases. The V segment lost 0 bases and the J segment 4 bases; nucleotides outside the gene matches: 9. The CDR3 loop spans 17 amino acids. Germline values: CDR1 SGDLS, CDR2 YYNGEE. Written as DNA, the CDR3 is TGTGCCAGCAGCGTAGGTAGCACAGGGGCTTTCACCGGGGAGCTGTTTTTT. Translation gives CASSVGSTGAFTGELFF.

The chain couples TRBV7-2 to TRBJ2-3, with TRBD1 as a possible D gene (5 bases). The CDR3 spans 16 residues. Trimming took off 5 bases at V and 0 bases at J, with 15 bases between the two ends. The germline CDR1 and CDR2 sequences are SGHTA and FQGNSA. CDR3 DNA sequence: TGTGCCAGCAGCCCTGGGGCTTTCTCTAGCACAGATACGCAGTATTTT. As protein: CASSPGAFSSTDTQYF.

As regards this clone: Other DNA sequences in this sample translate to the same CDR3. This chain connects TRBV18 to TRBJ2-5; 8 bases are a match to TRBD1. V lost 3 bases, J lost 3 bases, and 3 bases stayed unmatched. The CDR3 consists of 14 residues. CDR1 is KGHSH and CDR2 is LQKENI in the germline V gene. The CDR3 sequence: CASSPGTGEETQYF. CDR3 DNA: TGTGCCAGCTCACCCGGGACAGGAGAAGAGACCCAGTACTTC.

About this clone itself: The junction departs from germline at one end; a sequencing error may be responsible. J is TRBJ2-5 and V is TRBV6-5; D is undetermined. Germline lookup yields CDR1 MNHEY and CDR2 SVGAGI. The CDR3 spans 15 residues. CDR3 DNA sequence: TGTGCCGGCAGTTACTCGGGCCAGTACCAAGAGACCCAGTACTTC. It codes for CAGSYSGQYQETQYF.

The genes are TRBV6-5 and TRBJ1-4; D remains unclear. The CDR3 covers 14 residues. Germline CDR1 is MNHEY and CDR2 is SVGAGI. The ends were cut back, 5 bases at V and 5 bases at J, with 12 bases in the middle. The CDR3 sequence is CASSPRRENEKLFF. DNA for the CDR3: TGTGCCAGCAGTCCTCGGCGGGAAAATGAAAAACTGTTTTTT.

This clone was detected once. This chain links TRBV25-1 with TRBJ2-7; 8 nucleotides match TRBD1. Germline CDR1 and CDR2: MGHDK and SYGVNS. This CDR3 comprises 15 residues. The trim removed 4 bases at V and 0 bases at J, leaving 5 bases unmatched. The CDR3 sequence: CASSGTTGGSYEQYF. CDR3 nucleotides: TGTGCCAGCAGTGGAACAACAGGGGGCTCCTACGAGCAGTACTTC.

The rearrangement joins TRBV4-1 to TRBJ1-1, with 7 positions matching TRBD1. After removal of 1 base from V and 5 bases from J, the junction contained 7 bases not matched to a gene. Germline V lookup: CDR1 MGHRA, CDR2 YSYEKL. The CDR3 loop spans 15 amino acids. DNA for the CDR3: TGCGCCAGCAGCCAAGGCAGGACAGGCCAAACTGAAGCTTTCTTT. Translation: CASSQGRTGQTEAFF.

The chain has TRBV9 and TRBJ2-3, with D possibly being TRBD2 (5 bases). V lost 0 bases and J lost 2, with 7 bases in between. The CDR3 is made up of 14 amino acids. CDR1 SGDLS and CDR2 YYNGEE come from the germline V gene. CDR3 region: CASSVEDYTDTQYF. In nucleotides, the CDR3 is TGTGCCAGCAGCGTAGAAGACTACACAGATACGCAGTATTTT.

This chain joins TRBV19 and TRBJ1-5; perhaps TRBD1 as D (5 bases). V dropped 5 bases and J dropped 2 bases, with 13 bases sitting between them. The CDR3 loop spans 15 amino acids. Germline V lookup: CDR1 LNHDA, CDR2 SQIVND (reference sequence). The DNA of the CDR3 is TGTGCCAGTAGTTTGGTCTGGGGCGGCAATCAGCCCCAGCATTTT. Protein product: CASSLVWGGNQPQHF.

This clone showed up just once. V gene TRBV7-6 combines with J gene TRBJ2-2; perhaps TRBD2 as D (6 bases). The germline V gene has CDR1 SGHVS and CDR2 FNYEAQ. The V and J ends lost 5 bases and 1 base respectively, with 20 bases between them. CDR3 size: 18 residues. CDR3 nucleotides: TGTGCCAGCAGCCTACCCCGTCTAGCGAACCAGAACACCGGGGAGCTGTTTTTT. Protein: CASSLPRLANQNTGELFF.

The chain joins TRBV19 to TRBJ1-2; 8 positions match TRBD1. The CDR3 loop spans 15 amino acids. With V trimmed by 5 bases and J by 4 bases, 9 bases remained unmatched. CDR1 and CDR2 from the germline V gene are LNHDA and SQIVND (reference sequence). CDR3 protein: CASSPGTGSPYGYTF. CDR3 DNA sequence: TGTGCCAGTAGTCCCGGGACAGGTTCCCCCTATGGCTACACCTTC.

The V gene is TRBV5-1, the J gene TRBJ2-5, with 8 positions matching TRBD1. V was pared by 2 bases and J by 4 bases, with 10 bases of the junction left unmatched. Germline lookup yields CDR1 SGHRS and CDR2 YFSETQ. CDR3 length: 16 residues. CDR3 residues: CASSFHSGTGGETQYF. The CDR3 DNA sequence: TGCGCCAGCAGCTTTCATTCCGGGACAGGAGGAGAGACCCAGTACTTC.

The genes are TRBV7-9 and TRBJ1-1; D remains unclear. Germline V lookup: CDR1 SEHNR, CDR2 FQNEAQ (reference sequence). V was shortened by 1 base and J by 3 bases, with 6 bases between the two germline ends. The CDR3 has 13 amino acids. As DNA, the CDR3 is TGTGCCAGCAGCTTAGAAGGAGACACTGAAGCTTTCTTT. It specifies CASSLEGDTEAFF. Based on the CDR3 plus reference TRBV7-9 and TRBJ1-1, the full variable domain is DTGVSQNPRHKITKRGQNVTFRCDPISEHNRLYWYRQTLGQGPEFLTYFQNEAQLEKSRLLSDRFSAERPKGSFSTLEIQRTEQGDSAMYLCASSLEGDTEAFFGQGTRLTVV.